This T cell receptor beta chain was profiled in a study of CD8 T cells in ankylosing spondylitis. With regard to this clonotype: Its antigen remains unidentified.

Study-wide results and limits: Seemingly characteristic of ankylosing spondylitis blood was a TCR beta motif consisting of fewer than 10 highly homologous variants.

TCRdb re-derived calls from the 5' RACE reads in MiXCR, one entry per CDR3 protein. The sample carries a few hundred thousand distinct CDR3 sequences, roughly 13% recorded once. V shed 5 bases and J shed 5 bases, with 13 bases lying between them. The CDR3 totals 13 residues. Germline V gives CDR1 SGHRS, CDR2 YFSETQ. Input material: blood, either unsorted or a sorted T cell fraction (not recorded which). The chain has TRBV5-1 and TRBJ2-5; D may be TRBD2 (6 bases). The receptor's source is a male donor with ankylosing spondylitis. The CDR3 here is CASRSGERETQYF. DNA for the CDR3: TGCGCCAGCAGGTCGGGAGAGAGGGAGACCCAGTACTTC.